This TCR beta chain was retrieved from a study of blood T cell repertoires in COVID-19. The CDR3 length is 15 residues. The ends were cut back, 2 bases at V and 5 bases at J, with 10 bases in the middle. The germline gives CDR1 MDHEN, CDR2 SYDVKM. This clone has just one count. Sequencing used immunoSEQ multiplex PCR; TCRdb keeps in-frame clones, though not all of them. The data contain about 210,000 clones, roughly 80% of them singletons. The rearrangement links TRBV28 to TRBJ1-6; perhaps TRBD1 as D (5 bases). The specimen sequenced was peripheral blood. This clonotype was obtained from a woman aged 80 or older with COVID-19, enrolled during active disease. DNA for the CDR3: TGTGCCAGCAGTTTAGCGGGGCGCAATAATTCACCCCTCCACTTT. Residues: CASSLAGRNNSPLHF.